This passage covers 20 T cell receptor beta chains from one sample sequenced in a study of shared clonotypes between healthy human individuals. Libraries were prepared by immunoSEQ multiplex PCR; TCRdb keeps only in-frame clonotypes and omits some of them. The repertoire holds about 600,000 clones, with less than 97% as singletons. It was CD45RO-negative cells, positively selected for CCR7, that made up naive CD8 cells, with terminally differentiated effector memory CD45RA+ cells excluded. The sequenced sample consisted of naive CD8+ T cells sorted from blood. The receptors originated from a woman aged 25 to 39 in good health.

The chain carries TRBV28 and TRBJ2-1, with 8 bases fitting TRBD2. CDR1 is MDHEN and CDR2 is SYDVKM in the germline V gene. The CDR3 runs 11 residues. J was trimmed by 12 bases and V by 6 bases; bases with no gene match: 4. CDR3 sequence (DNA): TGTGCCAGCAGGCGAGCGGGAGCGCAGTTCTTC. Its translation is CASRRAGAQFF.

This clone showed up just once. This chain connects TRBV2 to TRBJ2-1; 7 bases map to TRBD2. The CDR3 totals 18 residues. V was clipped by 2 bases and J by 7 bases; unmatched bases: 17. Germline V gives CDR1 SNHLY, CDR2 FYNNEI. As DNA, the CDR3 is TGTGCCAGCAGTGAACGCAGGCAGACGGGGGGTATCATTAATGAGCAGTTCTTC. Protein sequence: CASSERRQTGGIINEQFF.

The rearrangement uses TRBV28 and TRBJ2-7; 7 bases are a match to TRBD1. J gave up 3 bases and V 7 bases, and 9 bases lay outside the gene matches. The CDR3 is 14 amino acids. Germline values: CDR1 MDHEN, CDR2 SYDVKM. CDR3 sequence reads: CASTVGGTDYEQYF. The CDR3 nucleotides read TGTGCCAGCACCGTAGGTGGGACAGACTACGAGCAGTACTTC.

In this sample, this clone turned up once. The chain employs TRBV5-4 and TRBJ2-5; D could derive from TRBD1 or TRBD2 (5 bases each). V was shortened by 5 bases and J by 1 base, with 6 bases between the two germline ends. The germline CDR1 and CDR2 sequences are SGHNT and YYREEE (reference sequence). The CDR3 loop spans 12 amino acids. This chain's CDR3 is CASSGGQETQYF. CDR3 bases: TGTGCCAGCAGTGGGGGCCAAGAGACCCAGTACTTC. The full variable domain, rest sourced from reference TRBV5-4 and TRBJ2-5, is ETGVTQSPTHLIKTRGQQVTLRCSSQSGHNTVSWYQQALGQGPQFIFQYYREEENGRGNFPPRFSGLQFPNYSSELNVNALELDDSALYLCASSGGQETQYFGPGTRLLVL.

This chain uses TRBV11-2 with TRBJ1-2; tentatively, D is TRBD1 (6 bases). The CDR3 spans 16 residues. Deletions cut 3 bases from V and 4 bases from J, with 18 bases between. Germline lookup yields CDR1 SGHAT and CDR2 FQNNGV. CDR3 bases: TGTGCCAGCAGCTTGGGGCCGGACAGCTCGGTCTATGGCTACACCTTC. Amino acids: CASSLGPDSSVYGYTF.

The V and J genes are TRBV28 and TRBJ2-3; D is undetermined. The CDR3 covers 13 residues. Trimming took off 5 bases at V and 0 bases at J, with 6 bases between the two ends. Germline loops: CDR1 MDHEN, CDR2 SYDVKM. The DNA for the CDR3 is TGTGCCAGCAGTCCCTTCAGCACAGATACGCAGTATTTT. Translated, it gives CASSPFSTDTQYF.

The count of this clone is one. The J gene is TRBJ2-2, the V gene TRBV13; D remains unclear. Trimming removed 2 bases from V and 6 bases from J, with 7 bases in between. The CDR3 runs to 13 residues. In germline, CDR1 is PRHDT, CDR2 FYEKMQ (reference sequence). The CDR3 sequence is CASSLYVSGELFF. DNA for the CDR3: TGTGCCAGCAGCTTATACGTTTCCGGGGAGCTGTTTTTT. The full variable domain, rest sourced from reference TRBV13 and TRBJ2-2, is AAGVIQSPRHLIKEKRETATLKCYPIPRHDTVYWYQQGPGQDPQFLISFYEKMQSDKGSIPDRFSAQQFSDYHSELNMSSLELGDSALYFCASSLYVSGELFFGEGSRLTVL.

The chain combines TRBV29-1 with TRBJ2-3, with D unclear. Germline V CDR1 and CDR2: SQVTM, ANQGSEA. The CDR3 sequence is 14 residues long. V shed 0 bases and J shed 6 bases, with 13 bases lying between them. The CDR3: CSVEDHSRLDTQYF. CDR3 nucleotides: TGCAGCGTTGAAGATCATAGTCGTTTGGATACGCAGTATTTT.

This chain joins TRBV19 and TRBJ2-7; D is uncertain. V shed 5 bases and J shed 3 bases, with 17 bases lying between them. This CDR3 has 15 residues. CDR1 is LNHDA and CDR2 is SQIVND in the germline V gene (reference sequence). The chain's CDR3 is CASSWVPNGLYEQYF. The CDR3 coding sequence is TGTGCCAGTAGTTGGGTTCCAAACGGGCTCTACGAGCAGTACTTC.

The CDR3 reads CASSLGTGGQTQYF. Here the CDR3 DNA reads TGTGCCAGCAGTTTGGGGACAGGGGGACAGACCCAGTACTTC. V gene TRBV27 combines with J gene TRBJ2-5, with 11 bases matching TRBD1. Germline CDR1 reads MNHEY; CDR2 reads SMNVEV (reference sequence). This CDR3 is 14 amino acids long. Unmatched junction bases numbered 3, after V lost 3 bases and J lost 6 bases.

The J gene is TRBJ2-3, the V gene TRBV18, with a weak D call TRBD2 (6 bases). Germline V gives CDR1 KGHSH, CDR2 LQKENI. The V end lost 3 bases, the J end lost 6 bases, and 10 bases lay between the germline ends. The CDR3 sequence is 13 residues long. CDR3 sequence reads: CASSPGGADTQYF. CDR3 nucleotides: TGTGCCAGCTCACCCGGGGGAGCCGATACGCAGTATTTT.

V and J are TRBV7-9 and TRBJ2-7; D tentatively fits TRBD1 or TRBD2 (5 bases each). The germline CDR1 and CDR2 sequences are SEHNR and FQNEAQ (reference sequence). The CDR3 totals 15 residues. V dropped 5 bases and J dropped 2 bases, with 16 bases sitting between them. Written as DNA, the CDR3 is TGTGCCAGCAGCCCTAGCTTGGGACCTCCCTACGAGCAGTACTTC. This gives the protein CASSPSLGPPYEQYF. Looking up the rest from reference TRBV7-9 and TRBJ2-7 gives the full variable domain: DTGVSQNPRHKITKRGQNVTFRCDPISEHNRLYWYRQTLGQGPEFLTYFQNEAQLEKSRLLSDRFSAERPKGSFSTLEIQRTEQGDSAMYLCASSPSLGPPYEQYFGPGTRLTVT.

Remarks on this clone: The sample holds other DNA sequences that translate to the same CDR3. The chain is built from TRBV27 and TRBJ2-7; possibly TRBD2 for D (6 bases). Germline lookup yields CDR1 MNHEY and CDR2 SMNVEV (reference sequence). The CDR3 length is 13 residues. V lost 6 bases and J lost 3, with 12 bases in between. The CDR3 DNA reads TGTGCCAGCAGGGGGGGAACGGGCTACGAGCAGTACTTC. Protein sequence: CASRGGTGYEQYF.

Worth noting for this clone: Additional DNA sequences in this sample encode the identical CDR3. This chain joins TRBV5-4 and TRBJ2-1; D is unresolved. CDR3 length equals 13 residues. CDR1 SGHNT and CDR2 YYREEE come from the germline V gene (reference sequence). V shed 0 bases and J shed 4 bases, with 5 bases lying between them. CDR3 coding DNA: TGTGCCAGCAGCTTGGGTGGTTACAATGAGCAGTTCTTC. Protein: CASSLGGYNEQFF.

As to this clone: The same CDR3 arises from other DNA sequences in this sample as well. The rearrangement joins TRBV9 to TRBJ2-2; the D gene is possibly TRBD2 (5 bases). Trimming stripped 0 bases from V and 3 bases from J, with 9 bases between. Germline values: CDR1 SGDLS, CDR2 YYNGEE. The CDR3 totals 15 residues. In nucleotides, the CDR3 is TGTGCCAGCAGCGTAGAGTCGGGGTACACCGGGGAGCTGTTTTTT. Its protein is CASSVESGYTGELFF.

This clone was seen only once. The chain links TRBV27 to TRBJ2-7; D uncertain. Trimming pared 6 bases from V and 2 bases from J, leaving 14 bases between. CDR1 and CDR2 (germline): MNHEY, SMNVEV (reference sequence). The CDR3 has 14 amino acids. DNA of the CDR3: TGTGCCAGCAGAGATGGATTAACTACCTACGAGCAGTACTTC. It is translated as CASRDGLTTYEQYF.

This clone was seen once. CDR3 bases: TGTGCCATGGGACTCACCCTCTACGAGCAGTACTTC. It translates to CAMGLTLYEQYF. The rearrangement links TRBV6-1 to TRBJ2-7, with D maybe TRBD2 (6 bases). The V gene's germline CDR1 is MNHNS and CDR2 SASEGT. The CDR3 length is 12 residues. Trimming took 10 bases from V and 3 from J, leaving 13 bases between them.

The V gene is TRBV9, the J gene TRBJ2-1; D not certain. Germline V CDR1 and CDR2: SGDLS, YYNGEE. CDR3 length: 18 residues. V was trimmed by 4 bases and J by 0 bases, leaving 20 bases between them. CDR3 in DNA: TGTGCCAGCAGCCCCCGCTTCTCTCTCTCTAGCTCCTACAATGAGCAGTTCTTC. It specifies CASSPRFSLSSSYNEQFF.

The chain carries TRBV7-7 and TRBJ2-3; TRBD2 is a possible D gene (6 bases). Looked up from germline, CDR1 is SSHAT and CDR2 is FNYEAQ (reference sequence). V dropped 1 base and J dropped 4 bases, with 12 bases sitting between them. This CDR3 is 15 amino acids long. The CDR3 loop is CASSLGGGIADTQYF. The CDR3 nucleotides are TGTGCCAGCAGCTTAGGTGGGGGGATCGCAGATACGCAGTATTTT.

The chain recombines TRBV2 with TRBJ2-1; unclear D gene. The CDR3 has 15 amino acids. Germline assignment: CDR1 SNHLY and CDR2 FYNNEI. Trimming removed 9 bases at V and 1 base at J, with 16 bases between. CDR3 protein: CASLMRTSSYNEQFF. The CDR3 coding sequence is TGTGCCAGTCTCATGAGGACGAGTTCCTACAATGAGCAGTTCTTC.